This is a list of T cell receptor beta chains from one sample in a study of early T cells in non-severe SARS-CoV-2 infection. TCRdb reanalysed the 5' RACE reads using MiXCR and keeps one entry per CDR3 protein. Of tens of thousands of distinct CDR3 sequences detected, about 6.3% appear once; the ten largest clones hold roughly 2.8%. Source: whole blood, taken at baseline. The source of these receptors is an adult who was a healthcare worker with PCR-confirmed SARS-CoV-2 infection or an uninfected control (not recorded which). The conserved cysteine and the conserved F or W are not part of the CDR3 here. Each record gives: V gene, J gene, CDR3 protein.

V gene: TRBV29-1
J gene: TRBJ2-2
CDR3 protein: SADSSNTGELF

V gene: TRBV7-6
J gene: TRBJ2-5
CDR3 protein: ASSTRAYQETQY

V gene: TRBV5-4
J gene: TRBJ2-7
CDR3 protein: ASSRDRDDEQY

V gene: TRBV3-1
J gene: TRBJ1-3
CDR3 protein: ASSQPGASGNTIY

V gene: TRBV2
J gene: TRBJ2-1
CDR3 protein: ASSSQGLNNEQF

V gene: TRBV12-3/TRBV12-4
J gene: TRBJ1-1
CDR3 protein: ASSGTAKNTEAF

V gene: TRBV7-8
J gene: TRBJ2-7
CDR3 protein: ASSTGTGFSYEQY

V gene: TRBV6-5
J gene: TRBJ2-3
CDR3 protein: ASSRAMTTDTQY

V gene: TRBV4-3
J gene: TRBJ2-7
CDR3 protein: ASSQEGTSGTYEQY

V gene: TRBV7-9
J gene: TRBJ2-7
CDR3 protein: ASSPTGTSGRYHSYEQY

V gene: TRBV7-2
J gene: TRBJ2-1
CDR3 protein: ASSLGPASSYNEQF

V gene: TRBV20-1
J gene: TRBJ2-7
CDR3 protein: SARVPSGVGYEQY

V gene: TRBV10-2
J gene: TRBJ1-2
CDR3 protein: ASSDGTGYGYT

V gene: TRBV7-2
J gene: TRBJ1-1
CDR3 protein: ASSLNAGPNTEAF

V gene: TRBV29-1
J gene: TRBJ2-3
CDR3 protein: SAPLEGRRKDTQY

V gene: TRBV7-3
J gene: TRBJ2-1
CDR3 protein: ASSLGLAGQNEQF

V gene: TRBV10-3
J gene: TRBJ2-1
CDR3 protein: AISESSEGNEQF

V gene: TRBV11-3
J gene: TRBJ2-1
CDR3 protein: ASRPGTGAYNEQF

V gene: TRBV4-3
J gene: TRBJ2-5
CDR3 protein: ASSQGTSGGDETQY

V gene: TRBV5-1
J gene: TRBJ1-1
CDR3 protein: ASSLEPRDRGRAF

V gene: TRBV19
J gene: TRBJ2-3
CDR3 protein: ASRPTPGQGGVGQY

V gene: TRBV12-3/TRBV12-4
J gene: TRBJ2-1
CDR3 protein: ASSFNGQGSNEQF

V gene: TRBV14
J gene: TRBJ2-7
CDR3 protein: ASSQDFYYEQY

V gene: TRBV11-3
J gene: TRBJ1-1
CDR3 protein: ASSPTSGGLTEAF

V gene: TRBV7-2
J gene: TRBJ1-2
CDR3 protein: ASSPDPADREGYGYT

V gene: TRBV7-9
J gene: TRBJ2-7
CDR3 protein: ASSPGGTLTYEQY

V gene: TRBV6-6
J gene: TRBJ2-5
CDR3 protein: ASSYRLSASGGGATSTQY

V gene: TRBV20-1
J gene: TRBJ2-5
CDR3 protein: SASREETEYRLGQETQY

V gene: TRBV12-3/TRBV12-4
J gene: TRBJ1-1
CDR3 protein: ASSTPLGDRNTEAF

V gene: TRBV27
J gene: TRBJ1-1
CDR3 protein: ASSPTGQGAEAF

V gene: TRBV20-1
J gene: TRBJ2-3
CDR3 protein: SARDVDTQY

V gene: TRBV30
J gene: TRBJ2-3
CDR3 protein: AWSVRRPSGGADTQY

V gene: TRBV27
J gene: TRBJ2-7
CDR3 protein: ASRGGSPSYEQY

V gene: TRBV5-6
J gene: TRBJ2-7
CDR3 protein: ASSLPRGFYEQY

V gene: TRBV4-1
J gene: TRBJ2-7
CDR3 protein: ASSSRDEYEQY

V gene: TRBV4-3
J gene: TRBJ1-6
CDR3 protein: ASSRSGTSPLH

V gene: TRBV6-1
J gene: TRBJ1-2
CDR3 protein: ASSRRDAWPTNYGYT

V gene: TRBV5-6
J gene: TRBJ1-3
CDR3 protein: ASSLAGADLGNTIY

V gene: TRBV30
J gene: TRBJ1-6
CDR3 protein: ACLSPGATHSPLH

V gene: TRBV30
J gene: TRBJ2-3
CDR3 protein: AWSAPAGSTDTQY

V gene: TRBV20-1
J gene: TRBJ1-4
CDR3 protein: SAGEVGREDEKLF

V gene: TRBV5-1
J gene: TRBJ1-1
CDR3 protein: ASSLVGQGGTEAF

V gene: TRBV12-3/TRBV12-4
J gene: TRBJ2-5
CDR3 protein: ASSLGTGEGQETQY

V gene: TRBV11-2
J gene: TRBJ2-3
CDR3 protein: ASSSRTGGADTQY

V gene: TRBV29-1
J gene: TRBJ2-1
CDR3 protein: SVDRAYNEQF

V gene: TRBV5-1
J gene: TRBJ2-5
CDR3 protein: ASSLDTGQETQY

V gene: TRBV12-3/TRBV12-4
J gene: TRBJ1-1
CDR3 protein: ASGFEVNTEAF

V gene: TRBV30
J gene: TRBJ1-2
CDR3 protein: AWSPGQLVNYGYT

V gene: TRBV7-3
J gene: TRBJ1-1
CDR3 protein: ASSPTGGTEAF

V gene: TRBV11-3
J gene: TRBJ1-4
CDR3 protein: ASSLNVNEKLF

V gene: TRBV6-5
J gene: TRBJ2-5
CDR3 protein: ASSQNRGQRETQY

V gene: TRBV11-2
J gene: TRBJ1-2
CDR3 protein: ASSLSRGTAYGYT

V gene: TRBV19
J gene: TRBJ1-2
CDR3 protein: ASSSPGRISYYGYT

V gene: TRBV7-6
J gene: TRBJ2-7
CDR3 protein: ASSLATGLYEQY

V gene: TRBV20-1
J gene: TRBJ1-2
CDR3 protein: SARASTDYGYT

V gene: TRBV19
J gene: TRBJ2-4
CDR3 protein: ASSSSGANIQY

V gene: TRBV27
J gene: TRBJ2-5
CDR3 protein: ASSLLGGKRRETQY

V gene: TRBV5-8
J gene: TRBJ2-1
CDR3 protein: ASSLGQGSTSEQF

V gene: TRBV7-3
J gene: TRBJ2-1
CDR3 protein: ASSPRDRGGFNEQF

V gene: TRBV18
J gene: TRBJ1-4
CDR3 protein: ASSPHTNEKLF